The rows below give T cell receptor beta chains drawn from one sample of a study of tumor-infiltrating lymphocytes in primary liver carcinoma. Using its own MiXCR run on the multiplex PCR reads, TCRdb lists one record per CDR3 protein. This table holds roughly 100,000 distinct CDR3 sequences, approximately 70% found once. Material for sequencing was liver tumor tissue from sampling region 2. These receptor sequences come from a woman aged 55 to 70 with primary liver carcinoma and hepatitis B virus infection. CDR3s include the opening cysteine and the closing phenylalanine or tryptophan. Fields, in order: V gene, J gene, clone size, D gene, CDR3 DNA, CDR3 protein. The D gene is left open where the match is weak. Not all rows give a size; the values are once, few, many and, for expanded clones, a class.

v_call: TRBV5-1; j_call: TRBJ1-1; clone_size: .; d_call: TRBD1; cdr3_nt: TGCGCCAGCAGCCCCTCCAAGGGGACAGGAAGGTTGGCTTTCTTT; cdr3_aa: CASSPSKGTGRLAFF
v_call: TRBV29-1; j_call: TRBJ2-2; clone_size: .; d_call: .; cdr3_nt: TGCAGCGCCACTCGGGGGGCCGGCCACGGGGAGCTGTCTTTT; cdr3_aa: CSATRGAGHGELSF
v_call: TRBV7-3; j_call: TRBJ2-1; clone_size: .; d_call: TRBD2; cdr3_nt: TGTGCCAGCAGCTTCGCAGGGACTAGCGGGACTAATGAGCAGTTCTTC; cdr3_aa: CASSFAGTSGTNEQFF
v_call: TRBV7-9; j_call: TRBJ2-5; clone_size: many; d_call: TRBD1; cdr3_nt: TGTGCCAGCAGCCTAGGACAGGGGCAAGAGACCCAGTACTTC; cdr3_aa: CASSLGQGQETQYF
v_call: TRBV5-4; j_call: TRBJ1-1; clone_size: many; d_call: .; cdr3_nt: TGTGCCAGCAGTCGGGGCGCGGGGACACTGAACACTGAAGCTTTCTTT; cdr3_aa: CASSRGAGTLNTEAFF
v_call: TRBV11-3; j_call: TRBJ2-5; clone_size: .; d_call: .; cdr3_nt: TGTGCCTACAGCCCGAACATAGAGAAGACCCAGTACTTC; cdr3_aa: CAYSPNIEKTQYF
v_call: TRBV28; j_call: TRBJ2-1; clone_size: .; d_call: TRBD1; cdr3_nt: TGTGCCAGCAGTTTAGGGACAGGGGGCTCCTATGAGCAGTTCTTC; cdr3_aa: CASSLGTGGSYEQFF
v_call: TRBV4-2; j_call: TRBJ1-1; clone_size: .; d_call: TRBD1; cdr3_nt: TGTGCCTGCAGCCCGCCAGGGGGCAACGGTATAAGCACTGAAGCTTTCTTT; cdr3_aa: CACSPPGGNGISTEAFF
v_call: TRBV11-2; j_call: TRBJ2-5; clone_size: .; d_call: TRBD2; cdr3_nt: TGTGCCAGCAGCCCTGGACTAGCGGGAATAGAGACCCAGTACTTC; cdr3_aa: CASSPGLAGIETQYF
v_call: TRBV12-3/TRBV12-4; j_call: TRBJ2-1; clone_size: many; d_call: .; cdr3_nt: TGTGCCAGCACCTCCCCTCTTCGCAATGAGCAGTTCTTC; cdr3_aa: CASTSPLRNEQFF
v_call: TRBV12-3/TRBV12-4; j_call: TRBJ2-3; clone_size: many; d_call: TRBD2; cdr3_nt: TGTGCCAGCACCACAGTAGCGGGAGAGACAGATACGCAGTATTTT; cdr3_aa: CASTTVAGETDTQYF
v_call: TRBV14; j_call: TRBJ2-1; clone_size: many; d_call: TRBD2; cdr3_nt: TGTGCCAGCAGCCGCGGACTAGCGGGAGGGAAGTTCTTC; cdr3_aa: CASSRGLAGGKFF
v_call: TRBV28; j_call: TRBJ2-7; clone_size: many; d_call: .; cdr3_nt: TGTGCCAGCAGTTTAATGGGTTTCACAAGGATTTCCTACGAGCAGTACTTC; cdr3_aa: CASSLMGFTRISYEQYF
v_call: TRBV28; j_call: TRBJ2-2; clone_size: few; d_call: .; cdr3_nt: TGTGCCAGCAATAGGCCAGCCGCGAACACCGGGGAGCTGTTTTTT; cdr3_aa: CASNRPAANTGELFF
v_call: TRBV4-1; j_call: TRBJ2-3; clone_size: .; d_call: TRBD1; cdr3_nt: TGCGCCAGTATCCCTCGCGACAGGGGGCAAGATACGCAGTATTTT; cdr3_aa: CASIPRDRGQDTQYF
v_call: TRBV4-1; j_call: TRBJ2-1; clone_size: .; d_call: .; cdr3_nt: TGCGCCAGCAGCAAGGAGGGTAGTGGGCAGTTCTTC; cdr3_aa: CASSKEGSGQFF
v_call: TRBV10-3; j_call: TRBJ2-1; clone_size: .; d_call: TRBD1; cdr3_nt: TGTGCCATCAGGGAGACAGGGATCAATGAGCAGCTCTTC; cdr3_aa: CAIRETGINEQLF
v_call: TRBV2; j_call: TRBJ2-2; clone_size: .; d_call: TRBD1; cdr3_nt: TGTGCCAGCAGTGCCCGGACAGGGGGCGGGGAGCTGTTTTTT; cdr3_aa: CASSARTGGGELFF
v_call: TRBV27; j_call: TRBJ2-7; clone_size: .; d_call: TRBD2; cdr3_nt: TGTGCCAGCAGTTCGGGACTAGTCTCCTACGATCAGTACTTC; cdr3_aa: CASSSGLVSYDQYF
v_call: TRBV7-2; j_call: TRBJ2-7; clone_size: once; d_call: TRBD2; cdr3_nt: TGTGCCAGCAGCTTAACTAGCGGGCGGTCCTACGAGCAGTACTTC; cdr3_aa: CASSLTSGRSYEQYF
v_call: TRBV6-6; j_call: TRBJ2-3; clone_size: .; d_call: .; cdr3_nt: TGTACCAGCAGCCGTCTAGCGAGAGAAACAGATACGCAGTATTTT; cdr3_aa: CTSSRLARETDTQYF
v_call: TRBV11-3; j_call: TRBJ2-1; clone_size: .; d_call: .; cdr3_nt: TGTGCCAGCAGTGTCGGGGGTTACAGTGAGCAGTTCTTC; cdr3_aa: CASSVGGYSEQFF
v_call: TRBV11-3; j_call: TRBJ2-3; clone_size: .; d_call: .; cdr3_nt: TGTACCAGCAGCTTCAGGACTAACACAGATACGCAATATTTT; cdr3_aa: CTSSFRTNTDTQYF
v_call: TRBV5-1; j_call: TRBJ1-2; clone_size: many; d_call: .; cdr3_nt: TGCGCCAGCAGCTTGGACCAGGGTATCAACTATGGCTACACCTTC; cdr3_aa: CASSLDQGINYGYTF
v_call: TRBV6-1; j_call: TRBJ2-1; clone_size: .; d_call: .; cdr3_nt: TGTGCTAGCAGCGATTACATCAGCTTGGCACAGTTCTTC; cdr3_aa: CASSDYISLAQFF
v_call: TRBV29-1; j_call: TRBJ2-1; clone_size: many; d_call: TRBD2; cdr3_nt: TGCAGCGCCCTGAGGGGGACTAGCTACAATGAGCAGTTCTTC; cdr3_aa: CSALRGTSYNEQFF
v_call: TRBV5-6; j_call: TRBJ2-3; clone_size: .; d_call: TRBD2; cdr3_nt: TGTGCCAGCAGCTTACTAGCGCCCACAGGTACACAGTATTTT; cdr3_aa: CASSLLAPTGTQYF
v_call: TRBV12-3/TRBV12-4; j_call: TRBJ1-1; clone_size: .; d_call: .; cdr3_nt: TGTGCCACCCGGAGACCCGACACTGGAGCTTTCTTT; cdr3_aa: CATRRPDTGAFF